This T cell receptor beta chain was captured by sequencing in a study of cytomegalovirus exposure and HLA in healthy donors. CDR1 and CDR2 (germline): SGHAT, FQNNGV. V gave up 2 bases and J gave up 4 bases, with 12 bases separating them. The CDR3 contains 15 residues. The repertoire was sequenced with immunoSEQ multiplex PCR; TCRdb's copy has only in-frame clones and lacks some. The sample lists some 98,000 clones, about 90% occurring once. V is TRBV11-2 and J is TRBJ1-3; maybe TRBD1 (5 bases). The material sequenced was PBMCs. The TCR was taken from a man aged 18-30 years in good health and CMV-seropositive. In nucleotides, the CDR3 is TGTGCCAGCAGCTTATACTCCCAGGGCGGAAACACCATATATTTT. Its translation: CASSLYSQGGNTIYF.